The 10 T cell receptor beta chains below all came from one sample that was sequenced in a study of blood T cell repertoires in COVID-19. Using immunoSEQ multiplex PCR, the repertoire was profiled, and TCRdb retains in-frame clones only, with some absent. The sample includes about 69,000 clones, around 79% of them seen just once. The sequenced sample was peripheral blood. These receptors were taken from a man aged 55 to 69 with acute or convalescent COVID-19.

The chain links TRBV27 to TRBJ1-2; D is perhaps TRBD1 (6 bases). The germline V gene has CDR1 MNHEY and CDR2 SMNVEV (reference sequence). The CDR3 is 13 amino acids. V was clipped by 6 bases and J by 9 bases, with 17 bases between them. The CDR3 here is CASRPAGAGRYTF. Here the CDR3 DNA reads TGTGCCAGCAGACCCGCAGGGGCCGGACGCTACACCTTC.

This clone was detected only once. The CDR3 reads CASSFGTAPREAFF. CDR3 bases: TGTGCCAGCAGCTTCGGGACAGCCCCTCGGGAAGCTTTCTTT. The V gene is TRBV5-6, the J gene TRBJ1-1; 7 nucleotides align to TRBD1. CDR1 is SGHDT and CDR2 is YYEEEE in the germline V gene. The trim removed 2 bases at V and 8 bases at J, leaving 9 bases unmatched. The CDR3 has 14 residues.

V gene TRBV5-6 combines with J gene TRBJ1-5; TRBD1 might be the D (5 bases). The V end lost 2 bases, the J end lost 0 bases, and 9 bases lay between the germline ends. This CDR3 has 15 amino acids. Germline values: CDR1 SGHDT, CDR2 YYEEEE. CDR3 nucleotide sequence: TGTGCCAGCAGCTTTTGGGGGGGTAGCAATCAGCCCCAGCATTTT. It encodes CASSFWGGSNQPQHF.

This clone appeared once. CDR3 residues: CASSLGTGNYGYTF. Written as DNA, the CDR3 is TGTGCCAGCAGCTTGGGGACGGGGAACTATGGCTACACCTTC. The V call is TRBV5-6, the J call TRBJ1-2; no clear D. CDR1 and CDR2 from the germline V gene are SGHDT and YYEEEE. The CDR3 has 14 residues. Between the trimmed V and J ends, which lost 0 bases and 2 bases, there was a span of 8 bases. The full variable domain, its missing parts supplied by reference TRBV5-6 and TRBJ1-2, is DAGVTQSPTHLIKTRGQQVTLRCSPKSGHDTVSWYQQALGQGPQFIFQYYEEEERQRGNFPDRFSGHQFPNYSSELNVNALLLGDSALYLCASSLGTGNYGYTFGSGTRLTVV.

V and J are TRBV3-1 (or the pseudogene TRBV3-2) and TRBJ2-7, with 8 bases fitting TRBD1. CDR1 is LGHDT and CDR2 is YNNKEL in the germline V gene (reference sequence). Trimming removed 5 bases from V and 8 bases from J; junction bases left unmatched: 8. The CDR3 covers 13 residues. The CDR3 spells CASSGSRTGKQYF. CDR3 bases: TGTGCCAGCAGCGGATCAAGGACAGGGAAGCAGTACTTC.

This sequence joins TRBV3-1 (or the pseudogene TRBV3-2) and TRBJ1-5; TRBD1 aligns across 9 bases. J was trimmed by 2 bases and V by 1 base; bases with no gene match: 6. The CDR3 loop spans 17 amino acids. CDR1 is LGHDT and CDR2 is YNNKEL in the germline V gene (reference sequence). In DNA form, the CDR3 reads TGTGCCAGCAGCCAAGGTGACAGGGGGACTGGCAATCAGCCCCAGCATTTT. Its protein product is CASSQGDRGTGNQPQHF.

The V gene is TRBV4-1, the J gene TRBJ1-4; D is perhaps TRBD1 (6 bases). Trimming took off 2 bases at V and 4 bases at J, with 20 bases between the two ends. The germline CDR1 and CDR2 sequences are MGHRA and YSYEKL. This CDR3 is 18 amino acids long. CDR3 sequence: CASSQPTGPRRDNEKLFF. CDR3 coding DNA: TGCGCCAGCAGCCAACCCACAGGGCCCAGGAGAGATAATGAAAAACTGTTTTTT.

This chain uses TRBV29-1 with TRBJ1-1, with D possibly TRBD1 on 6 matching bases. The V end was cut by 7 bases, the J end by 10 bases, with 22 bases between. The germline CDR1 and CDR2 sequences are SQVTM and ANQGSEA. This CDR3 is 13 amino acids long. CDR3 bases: TGCAGCGAGGGGGAACCGGGACTCCGGGGAGCTTTCTTT. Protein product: CSEGEPGLRGAFF. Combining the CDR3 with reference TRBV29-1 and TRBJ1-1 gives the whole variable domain SAVISQKPSRDICQRGTSLTIQCQVDSQVTMMFWYRQQPGQSLTLIATANQGSEATYESGFVIDKFPISRPNLTFSTLTVSNMSPEDSSIYLCSEGEPGLRGAFFGQGTRLTVV.

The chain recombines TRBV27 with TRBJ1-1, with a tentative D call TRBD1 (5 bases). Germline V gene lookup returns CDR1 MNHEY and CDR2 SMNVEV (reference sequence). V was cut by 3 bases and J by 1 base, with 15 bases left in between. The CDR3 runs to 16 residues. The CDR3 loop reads CASSFLGDGWNTEAFF. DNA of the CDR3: TGTGCCAGCAGTTTTCTAGGGGATGGGTGGAACACTGAAGCTTTCTTT.

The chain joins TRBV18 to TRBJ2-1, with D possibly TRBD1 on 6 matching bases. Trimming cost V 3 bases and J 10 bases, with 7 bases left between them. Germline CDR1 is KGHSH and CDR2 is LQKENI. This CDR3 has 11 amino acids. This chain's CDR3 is CASSPDREQFF. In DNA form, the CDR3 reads TGTGCCAGCTCACCCGACAGGGAGCAGTTCTTC.